This TCR beta chain was identified during a study of cytomegalovirus exposure and HLA in healthy donors. Study overall: Both the roughly 120 validation repertoires and the roughly 700 first-cohort repertoires used the same platform, as reported by a later analysis. Study-wide findings and caveats: Per published reports, the classifier diagnosed cytomegalovirus status with high specificity and sensitivity.

Points on this clone: The antigen is unknown.

Using immunoSEQ multiplex PCR, the repertoire was profiled, and TCRdb retains in-frame clones only, with some absent. In the table there are more than 95,000 clones, about nine tenths of which are singletons. The sequencing sample was made of PBMCs. This receptor was obtained from a woman under 30 in good health and CMV-seronegative.

CDR3: CASGPSGVDTQYF. DNA for the CDR3: TGTGCTAGTGGTCCCTCCGGAGTAGATACGCAGTATTTT. The chain couples TRBV12-5 to TRBJ2-3, with D uncertain. Deletions cut 5 bases from V and 5 bases from J, with 11 bases between. Germline V CDR1 and CDR2: LGHNT, FRNRAP. CDR3 size: 13 residues.